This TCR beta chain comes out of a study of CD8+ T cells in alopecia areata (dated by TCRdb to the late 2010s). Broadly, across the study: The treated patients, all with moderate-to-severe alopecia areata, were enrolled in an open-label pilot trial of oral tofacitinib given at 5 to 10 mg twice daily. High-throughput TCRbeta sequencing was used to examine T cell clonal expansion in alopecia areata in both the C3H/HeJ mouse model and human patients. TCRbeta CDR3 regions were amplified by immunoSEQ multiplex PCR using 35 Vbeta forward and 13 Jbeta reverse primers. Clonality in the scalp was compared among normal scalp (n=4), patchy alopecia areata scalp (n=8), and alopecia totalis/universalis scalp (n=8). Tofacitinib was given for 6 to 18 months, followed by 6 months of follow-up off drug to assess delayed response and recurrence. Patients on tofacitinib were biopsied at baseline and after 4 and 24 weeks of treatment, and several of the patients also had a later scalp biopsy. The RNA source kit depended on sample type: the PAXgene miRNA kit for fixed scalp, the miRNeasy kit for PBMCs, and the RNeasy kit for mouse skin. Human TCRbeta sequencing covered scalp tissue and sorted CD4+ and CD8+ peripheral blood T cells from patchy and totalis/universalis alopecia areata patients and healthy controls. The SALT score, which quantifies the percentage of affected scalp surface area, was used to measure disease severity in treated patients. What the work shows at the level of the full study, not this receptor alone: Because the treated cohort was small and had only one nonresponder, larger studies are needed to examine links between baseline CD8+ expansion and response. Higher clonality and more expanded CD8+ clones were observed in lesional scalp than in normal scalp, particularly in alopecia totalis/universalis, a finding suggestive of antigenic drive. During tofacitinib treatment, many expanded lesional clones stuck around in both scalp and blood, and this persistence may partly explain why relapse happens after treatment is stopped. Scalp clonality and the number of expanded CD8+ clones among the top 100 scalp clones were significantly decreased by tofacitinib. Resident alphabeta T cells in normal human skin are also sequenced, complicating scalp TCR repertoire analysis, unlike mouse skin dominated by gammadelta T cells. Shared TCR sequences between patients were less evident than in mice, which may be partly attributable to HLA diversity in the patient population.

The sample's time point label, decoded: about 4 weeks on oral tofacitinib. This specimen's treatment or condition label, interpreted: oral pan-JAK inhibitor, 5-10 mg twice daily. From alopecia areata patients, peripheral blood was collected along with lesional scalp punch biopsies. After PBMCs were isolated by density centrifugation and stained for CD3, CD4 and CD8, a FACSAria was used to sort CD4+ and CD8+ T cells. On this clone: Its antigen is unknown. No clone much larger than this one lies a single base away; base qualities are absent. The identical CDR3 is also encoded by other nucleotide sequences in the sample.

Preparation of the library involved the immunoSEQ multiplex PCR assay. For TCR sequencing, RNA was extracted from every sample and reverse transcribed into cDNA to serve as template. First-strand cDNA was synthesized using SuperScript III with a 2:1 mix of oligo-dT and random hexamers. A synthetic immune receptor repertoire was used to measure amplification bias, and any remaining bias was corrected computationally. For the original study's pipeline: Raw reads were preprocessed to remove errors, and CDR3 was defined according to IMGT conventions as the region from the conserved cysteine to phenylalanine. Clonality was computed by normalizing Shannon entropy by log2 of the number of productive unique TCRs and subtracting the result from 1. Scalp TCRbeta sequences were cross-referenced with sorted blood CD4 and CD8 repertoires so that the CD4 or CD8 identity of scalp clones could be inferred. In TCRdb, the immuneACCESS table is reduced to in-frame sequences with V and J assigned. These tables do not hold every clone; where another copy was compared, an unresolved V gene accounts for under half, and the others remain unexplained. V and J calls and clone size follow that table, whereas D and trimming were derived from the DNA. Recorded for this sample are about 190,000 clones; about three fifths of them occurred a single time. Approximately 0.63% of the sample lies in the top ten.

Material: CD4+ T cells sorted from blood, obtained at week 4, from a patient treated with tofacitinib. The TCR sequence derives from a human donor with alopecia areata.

The CDR3 amino acid sequence is: CSVGGGQETQYF. The bases read TGCAGCGTTGGAGGGGGGCAAGAGACCCAGTACTTC. This receptor chain uses TRBV29-1 and TRBJ2-5, with the D assignment possibly TRBD1 or TRBD2, given 6 matching bases for each. The V end loses 4 bases and the J end loses 2 bases, and a stretch of 8 bases separates them. The CDR3 covers 12 residues, taking in both the cysteine and the phenylalanine. Only CDR3 DNA is held: 36 bases, read in frame from base 1. The germline V gene supplies CDR1 SQVTM and CDR2 ANQGSEA.